Following are 26 T cell receptor beta chains from one sample sequenced in a study of regulatory T cells in long-lasting Graves disease. Sequencing libraries for TCR beta were prepared with iRepertoire HTBI primers and Arm-PCR of CDR3 regions. Using its own MiXCR run on the multiplex PCR reads, TCRdb lists one record per CDR3 protein. The sample records some 600,000 distinct CDR3 sequences, around 16% being singletons. Time point of the sample: newly diagnosed GD, antithyroid drugs for less than 3 months. RNA isolated from PBMCs was used to make the TCR library. These same records also appear under a second study, on T cells in Graves' hyperthyroidism and ophthalmopathy.

The source was peripheral blood mononuclear cells (PBMCs), collected at new diagnosis, from a patient treated with antithyroid drugs. The receptors come from a man between 18 and 29 years old with Graves disease.

This clonotype was observed a handful of times. Being one base from a much bigger clone, this may be a read error. The chain uses TRBV12-3 or TRBV12-4 and TRBJ1-4, with D unresolved. The V gene lost 1 base and the J gene lost 3 bases, with 9 bases spanning the gap. The CDR3 totals 15 residues. The CDR3 sequence: CASSLDETPNEKLFF. The CDR3 DNA sequence: TGTGCCAGCAGTTTAGATGAGACACCTAATGAAAAACTGTTTTTT.

This clonotype was counted ten times or more. The chain couples TRBV12-3 or TRBV12-4 to TRBJ1-1, with TRBD1 identical over 7 bases. Trimming removed 3 bases from V and 4 bases from J; junction bases left unmatched: 2. CDR3 size: 13 residues. The CDR3 sequence is CASSLTGTTEAFF. The CDR3 DNA sequence: TGTGCCAGCAGTTTGACAGGGACCACTGAAGCTTTCTTT.

With regard to this clonotype: At one of its ends the junction is not consistent with the germline gene, which may arise from a read error. The chain joins TRBV7-2 to TRBJ1-5; tentative D call: TRBD1 (6 bases). Germline CDR1 and CDR2: SGHTA and FQGNSA. This CDR3 is 13 amino acids long. DNA for the CDR3: TGTGCCAGCAGCTTAGACAGGGATCAGGCCCAGCATTTT. Protein sequence: CASSLDRDQAQHF.

This clonotype has ten or more counts. The chain uses TRBV5-1 and TRBJ2-3, with TRBD1 matching 7 bases. Germline values: CDR1 SGHRS, CDR2 YFSETQ. V was clipped by 0 bases and J by 4 bases; unmatched bases: 2. This CDR3 contains 14 residues. CDR3 loop: CASSLVQGADTQYF. CDR3 coding DNA: TGCGCCAGCAGCTTGGTTCAGGGGGCAGATACGCAGTATTTT.

This clonotype was detected only a few times. V and J are TRBV27 and TRBJ1-1; D is undetermined. Germline CDR1 reads MNHEY; CDR2 reads SMNVEV (reference sequence). The V gene lost 2 bases and the J gene lost 0 bases, with 22 bases spanning the gap. The CDR3 is 19 amino acids. CDR3 DNA: TGTGCCAGCAGTTTAGAAGGCCCCCAGTGGGGATCTGTGAACACTGAAGCTTTCTTT. Protein: CASSLEGPQWGSVNTEAFF.

The V call is TRBV29-1, the J call TRBJ2-1; D is ambiguous. Germline V gene data show CDR1 as SQVTM and CDR2 as ANQGSEA. V gave up 0 bases and J gave up 0 bases, with 18 bases separating them. The CDR3 extends over 18 amino acids. CDR3 protein: CSVEDWIVKGSSYNEQFF. The CDR3 nucleotides are TGCAGCGTTGAAGATTGGATTGTAAAGGGCTCCTCCTACAATGAGCAGTTCTTC.

This clonotype turned up a few times. The V call is TRBV9, the J call TRBJ1-1; TRBD1 is a possible D gene (5 bases). Germline-derived CDR1 and CDR2 are SGDLS and YYNGEE. This CDR3 region has 13 residues. V was pared by 2 bases and J by 7 bases, with 12 bases between. CDR3 protein: CASSVGDSLEAFF. For the CDR3, the DNA is TGTGCCAGCAGCGTTGGTGACAGTCTTGAAGCTTTCTTT. Full variable domain (missing parts from reference TRBV9 and TRBJ1-1): DSGVTQTPKHLITATGQRVTLRCSPRSGDLSVYWYQQSLDQGLQFLIQYYNGEERAKGNILERFSAQQFPDLHSELNLSSLELGDSALYFCASSVGDSLEAFFGQGTRLTVV.

This clonotype was recorded many times. V usage is TRBV5-1 and J usage is TRBJ2-7, with D possibly called TRBD1 or TRBD2 (5 bases each). The CDR3 has 13 residues. The germline V and J ends were trimmed by 4 bases and 7 bases, with 15 bases remaining between them. Germline V gene data show CDR1 as SGHRS and CDR2 as YFSETQ. The CDR3 is CASSTGPEEEQYF. The CDR3 DNA is TGCGCCAGCAGCACAGGACCGGAGGAGGAGCAGTACTTC.

This clonotype appeared many times. The chain recombines TRBV12-3 or TRBV12-4 with TRBJ2-3; 10 bases match TRBD2. V lost 3 bases and J lost 5; bases outside the gene matches: 8. The CDR3 covers 16 residues. CDR3 coding DNA: TGTGCCAGCAGTTTTGGCCCAAGCGGGAGGGGAGATACGCAGTATTTT. Translating gives CASSFGPSGRGDTQYF.

This clonotype came up many times. This chain connects TRBV24-1 to TRBJ1-2; D uncertain. CDR3 length equals 16 residues. Germline lookup yields CDR1 KGHDR and CDR2 SFDVKD. The germline V and J ends were trimmed by 4 bases and 4 bases, with 18 bases remaining between them. The CDR3 DNA sequence: TGTGCCACCAGTGAGGGCCCCACCGGGGTGGGCTATGGCTACACCTTC. Protein: CATSEGPTGVGYGYTF.

This clonotype was counted ten times or more. The chain employs TRBV28 and TRBJ2-1; TRBD2 aligns across 8 bases. Per germline, CDR1 MDHEN and CDR2 SYDVKM. Germline trimming cut 10 bases from V and 1 base from J; bases unmatched to any gene: 6. The CDR3 consists of 14 residues. The DNA of the CDR3 is TGTGCCATACTAGCGGAGGGTTCCTACAATGAGCAGTTCTTC. It is translated as CAILAEGSYNEQFF. The whole variable domain, filled in from reference TRBV28 and TRBJ2-1, reads DVKVTQSSRYLVKRTGEKVFLECVQDMDHENMFWYRQDPGLGLRLIYFSYDVKMKEKGDIPEGYSVSREKKERFSLILESASTNQTSMYLCAILAEGSYNEQFFGPGTRLTVL.

The chain couples TRBV7-2 to TRBJ1-3; no definite D call. Germline V CDR1 and CDR2: SGHTA, FQGNSA. CDR3 length equals 15 residues. V gave up 1 base and J gave up 2 bases, with 9 bases separating them. The CDR3 protein is CASSLGGIPGNTIYF. The DNA of the CDR3 is TGTGCCAGCAGCTTAGGAGGGATTCCTGGAAACACCATATATTTT. The full variable domain, its missing parts supplied by reference TRBV7-2 and TRBJ1-3, is GAGVSQSPSNKVTEKGKDVELRCDPISGHTALYWYRQSLGQGLEFLIYFQGNSAPDKSGLPSDRFSAERTGGSVSTLTIQRTQQEDSAVYLCASSLGGIPGNTIYFGEGSWLTVV.

This clonotype was counted only a few times. This chain joins TRBV24-1 and TRBJ2-1; 13 nucleotides line up with TRBD2. V shed 1 base, J shed 3 bases, and the junction held 20 bases outside the gene matches. CDR1 and CDR2 from the germline V gene are KGHDR and SFDVKD. CDR3 size: 23 residues. This chain's CDR3 is CATSDFQPRGLAGDWGLYNEQFF. DNA for the CDR3: TGTGCCACCAGTGATTTCCAACCAAGAGGACTAGCGGGAGACTGGGGACTCTACAATGAGCAGTTCTTC.

This clonotype showed up many times. This chain joins TRBV7-8 and TRBJ2-1; no clear D. The CDR3 totals 16 residues. Deletions cut 1 base from V and 4 bases from J, with 14 bases between. The germline CDR1 and CDR2 sequences are SGHVS and FQNEAQ. The CDR3 DNA reads as TGTGCCAGCAGCTTAGGTTCTCCCATGGGGTACAATGAGCAGTTCTTC. Its protein product is CASSLGSPMGYNEQFF. The whole variable domain, remainder taken from reference TRBV7-8 and TRBJ2-1, is GAGVSQSPRYKVAKRGQDVALRCDPISGHVSLFWYQQALGQGPEFLTYFQNEAQLDKSGLPSDRFFAERPEGSVSTLKIQRTQQEDSAVYLCASSLGSPMGYNEQFFGPGTRLTVL.

Remarks on this clonotype: The junction and the germline gene differ at one end; a read error may be behind it. CDR3 region: CASSDLGTSGPSYNEQFF. The CDR3 bases are TGTGCCAGCAGTGATTTGGGGACTAGCGGACCCTCCTACAATGAGCAGTTCTTC. J is TRBJ2-1 and V is TRBV24-1, with TRBD2 matching over 11 bases. The CDR3 contains 18 residues. Germline V CDR1 and CDR2: KGHDR, SFDVKD.

V gene TRBV5-1 combines with J gene TRBJ1-4; D gene unclear. In germline, CDR1 is SGHRS, CDR2 YFSETQ. V was cut by 4 bases and J by 4 bases, with 20 bases left in between. The CDR3 contains 17 residues. The CDR3 sequence is CASSPVAGSPFNEKLFF. The CDR3 bases are TGCGCCAGCAGCCCCGTGGCAGGTTCTCCCTTTAATGAAAAACTGTTTTTT.

The CDR3 loop is CASTRVGTSANEQFF. Written as DNA, the CDR3 is TGTGCCAGCACCCGAGTCGGGACTAGCGCTAATGAGCAGTTCTTC. V gene TRBV7-9 combines with J gene TRBJ2-1; 10 bases are a match to TRBD2. The CDR3 runs to 15 residues. The germline V gene has CDR1 SEHNR and CDR2 FQNEAQ (reference sequence). The V and J ends lost 7 bases and 7 bases, in that order; junction bases with no gene match: 10. The full variable domain, with the rest looked up from reference TRBV7-9 and TRBJ2-1, is DTGVSQNPRHKITKRGQNVTFRCDPISEHNRLYWYRQTLGQGPEFLTYFQNEAQLEKSRLLSDRFSAERPKGSFSTLEIQRTEQGDSAMYLCASTRVGTSANEQFFGPGTRLTVL.

This clonotype has just a few counts. The chain recombines TRBV19 with TRBJ2-1; the match to TRBD2 covers 10 bases. The CDR3 consists of 15 residues. Germline trimming cut 7 bases from V and 4 bases from J; bases unmatched to any gene: 7. Germline V CDR1 and CDR2: LNHDA, SQIVND (reference sequence). The chain's CDR3 is CASTGSGRGYNEQFF. CDR3 sequence (DNA): TGTGCCAGTACCGGAAGCGGGAGGGGATACAATGAGCAGTTCTTC.

This clonotype came up a few times. CDR3 residues: CASRKGLGSPLHF. The CDR3 DNA sequence: TGTGCCAGTAGGAAGGGGCTGGGTTCACCCCTCCACTTT. The rearrangement links TRBV19 to TRBJ1-6; TRBD1 is a possible D gene (5 bases). In germline, CDR1 is LNHDA, CDR2 SQIVND (reference sequence). V was clipped by 6 bases and J by 9 bases, with 12 bases between them. CDR3 length: 13 amino acids.

V usage is TRBV20-1 and J usage is TRBJ2-3; D is possibly TRBD2 (6 bases). The V gene lost 5 bases and the J gene lost 1 base, with 19 bases spanning the gap. Per the germline V gene, CDR1 is DFQATT and CDR2 is SNEGSKA (reference sequence). The CDR3 covers 16 residues. The DNA for the CDR3 is TGCAGTGCTCTGCGGCGGAGGGGCGGGGGCACAGATACGCAGTATTTT. It encodes CSALRRRGGGTDTQYF.

In its sample, this clonotype was seen many times. The chain is built from TRBV6-2 or TRBV6-3 and TRBJ2-4, with D perhaps assigned TRBD1 or TRBD2 (6 bases each). The V gene lost 7 bases and the J gene lost 8 bases, with 21 bases spanning the gap. Germline V CDR1 and CDR2: MNHEY, SVGEGT. The CDR3 covers 15 residues. CDR3 in amino acids: CASNYDSTGGDIQYF. The DNA of the CDR3 is TGTGCCAGCAACTACGATTCGACAGGAGGGGACATTCAGTACTTC.

This clonotype was counted at least ten times. The chain uses TRBV6-5 and TRBJ2-1; TRBD2 might be the D (6 bases). Trimming shortened V by 2 bases and J by 3 bases, and 17 bases separated the two germline ends. CDR3 length equals 17 residues. CDR1 and CDR2 from the germline V gene are MNHEY and SVGAGI. Here the CDR3 DNA reads TGTGCCAGCAGTTACCGTTGGGTAGCGGAGCTCTACAATGAGCAGTTCTTC. Its protein product is CASSYRWVAELYNEQFF.

Remarks on this clonotype: A much more abundant neighbour one base away suggests this may be a read error. This rearrangement joins TRBV12-3 or TRBV12-4 to TRBJ2-3; tentative D call: TRBD2 (5 bases). The CDR3 has 16 amino acids. V dropped 2 bases and J dropped 2 bases, with 14 bases sitting between them. DNA of the CDR3: TGTGCCAGCAGTTTATACCACGGGGAGATCACAGATACGCAGTATTTT. Its translation: CASSLYHGEITDTQYF.

This clonotype was seen only a few times. The V gene is TRBV20-1, the J gene TRBJ2-1; 8 bases align to TRBD2. This CDR3 region has 14 residues. The V segment lost 3 bases and the J segment 4 bases; nucleotides outside the gene matches: 5. Germline V gene sequence: CDR1 DFQATT, CDR2 SNEGSKA (reference sequence). The CDR3 sequence is CSASVASGYNEQFF. CDR3 DNA: TGCAGTGCTAGTGTGGCTAGCGGGTACAATGAGCAGTTCTTC.

A few counts support this clonotype. Here the CDR3 reads CASSSESRGGGEQYF. The DNA of the CDR3 is TGCGCCAGCAGCTCGGAGAGTAGGGGGGGTGGCGAGCAGTACTTC. The gene calls are TRBV5-1 and TRBJ2-7, with TRBD2 as a possible D gene (7 bases). The CDR3 is 15 residues long. The V gene's germline CDR1 is SGHRS and CDR2 YFSETQ. With 3 bases removed from V and 6 bases from J, the gap between germline ends came to 19 bases. Complete variable domain (other parts from reference TRBV5-1 and TRBJ2-7): KAGVTQTPRYLIKTRGQQVTLSCSPISGHRSVSWYQQTPGQGLQFLFEYFSETQRNKGNFPGRFSGRQFSNSRSEMNVSTLELGDSALYLCASSSESRGGGEQYFGPGTRLTVT.

In this sample, this clonotype turned up many times. The chain is built from TRBV12-5 and TRBJ2-7, with D possibly matching TRBD1 (6 bases). The CDR3 has 15 residues. Trimming pared 0 bases from V and 4 bases from J, leaving 13 bases between. Germline V gene lookup returns CDR1 LGHNT and CDR2 FRNRAP. This chain's CDR3 is CASGLVLVQGYEQYF. CDR3 in DNA: TGTGCTAGTGGTTTGGTCTTAGTACAGGGTTACGAGCAGTACTTC.